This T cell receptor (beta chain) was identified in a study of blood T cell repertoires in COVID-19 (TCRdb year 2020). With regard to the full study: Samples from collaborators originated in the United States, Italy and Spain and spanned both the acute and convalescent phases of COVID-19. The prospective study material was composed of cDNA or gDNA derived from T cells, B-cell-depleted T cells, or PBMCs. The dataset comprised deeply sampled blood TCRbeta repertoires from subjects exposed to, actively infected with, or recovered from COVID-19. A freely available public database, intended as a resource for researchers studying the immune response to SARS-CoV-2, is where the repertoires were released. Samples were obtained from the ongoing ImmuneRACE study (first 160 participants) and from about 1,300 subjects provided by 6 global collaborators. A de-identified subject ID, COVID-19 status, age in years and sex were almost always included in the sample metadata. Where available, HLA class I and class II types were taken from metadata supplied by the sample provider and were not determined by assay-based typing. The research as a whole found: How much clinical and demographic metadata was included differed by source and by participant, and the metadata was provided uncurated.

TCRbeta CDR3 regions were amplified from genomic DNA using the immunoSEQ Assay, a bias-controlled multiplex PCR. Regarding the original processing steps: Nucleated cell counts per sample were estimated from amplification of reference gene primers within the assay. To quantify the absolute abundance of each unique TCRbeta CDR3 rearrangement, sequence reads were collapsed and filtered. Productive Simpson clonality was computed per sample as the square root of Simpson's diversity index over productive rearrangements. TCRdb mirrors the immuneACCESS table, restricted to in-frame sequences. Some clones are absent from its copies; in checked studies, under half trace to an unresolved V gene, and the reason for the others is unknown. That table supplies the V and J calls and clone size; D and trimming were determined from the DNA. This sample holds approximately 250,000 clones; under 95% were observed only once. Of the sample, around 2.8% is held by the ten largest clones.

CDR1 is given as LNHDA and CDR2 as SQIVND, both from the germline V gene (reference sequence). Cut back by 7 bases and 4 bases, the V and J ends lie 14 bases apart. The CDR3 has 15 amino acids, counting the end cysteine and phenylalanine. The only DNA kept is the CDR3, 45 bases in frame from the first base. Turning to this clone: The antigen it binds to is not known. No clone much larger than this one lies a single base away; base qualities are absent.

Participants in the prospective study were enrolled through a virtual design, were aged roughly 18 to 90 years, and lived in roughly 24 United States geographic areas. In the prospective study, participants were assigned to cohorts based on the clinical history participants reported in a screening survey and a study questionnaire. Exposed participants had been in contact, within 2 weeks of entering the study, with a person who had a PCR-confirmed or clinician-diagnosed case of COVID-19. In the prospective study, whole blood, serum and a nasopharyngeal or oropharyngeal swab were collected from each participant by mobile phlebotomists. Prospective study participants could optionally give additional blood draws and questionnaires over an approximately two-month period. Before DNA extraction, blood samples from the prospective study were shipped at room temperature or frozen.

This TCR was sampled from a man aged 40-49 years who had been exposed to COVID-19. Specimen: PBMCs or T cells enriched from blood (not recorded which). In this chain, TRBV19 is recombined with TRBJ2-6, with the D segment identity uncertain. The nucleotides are TGTGCCAGTAAGCCGGAGAACTACGGGGCCAACGTCCTGACTTTC. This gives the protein CASKPENYGANVLTF.